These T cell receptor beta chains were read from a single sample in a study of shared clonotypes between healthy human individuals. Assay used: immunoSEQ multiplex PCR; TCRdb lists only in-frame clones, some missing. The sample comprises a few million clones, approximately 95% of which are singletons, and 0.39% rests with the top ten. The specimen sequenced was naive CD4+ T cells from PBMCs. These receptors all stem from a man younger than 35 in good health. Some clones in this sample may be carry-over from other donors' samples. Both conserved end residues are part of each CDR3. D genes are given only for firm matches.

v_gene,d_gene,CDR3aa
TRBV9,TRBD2,CASSVSPGAMGLARNEQYF
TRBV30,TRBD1,CAWQTGPNEKLFF
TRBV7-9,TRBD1,CASSLGGDRDHYGYTF
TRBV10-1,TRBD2,CASSSGTSGREQYF
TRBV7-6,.,CASSSRVGRATYEQYF
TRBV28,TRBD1,CASSSTGAGTDTQYF
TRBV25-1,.,CASSDDWGTNEKLFF
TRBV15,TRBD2,CATSREASGRAGKQYF
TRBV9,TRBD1,CASSKTGQSYGYTF
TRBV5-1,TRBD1,CASSHEWTGVDGYTF
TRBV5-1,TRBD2,CASKGGGAGQETQYF
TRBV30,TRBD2,CASTRGEYQETQYF
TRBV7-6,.,CASSSPADTQYF
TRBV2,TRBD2,CASSERTSGTDTQYF
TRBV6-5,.,CASSHLGVNKNIQYF
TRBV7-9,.,CASSLDGLGGEQFF
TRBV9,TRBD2,CASSARDYSYEQYF
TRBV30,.,CAWSGEQFF
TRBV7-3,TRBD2,CASSPYSWTGTTNNEQFF
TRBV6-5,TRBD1,CASSYSQTGARGEQYF
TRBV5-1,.,CASSRDSYSGNTIYF
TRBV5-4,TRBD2,CASSSGLAGVGIGTDTQYF
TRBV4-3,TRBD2,CASSQDLRTSGFEETQYF
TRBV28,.,CASSAGFYGYTF
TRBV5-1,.,CASSLLGGGNTGELFF
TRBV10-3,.,CAISQGGYEQYF
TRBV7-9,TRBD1,CASRLGDREDFF
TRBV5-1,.,CASSLGAQGRTDTQYF
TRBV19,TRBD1,CASNPGQLNTEAFF
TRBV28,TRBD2,CASSSRLAGGTDTQYF
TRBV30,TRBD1,CAWSTGTGGTDTQYF
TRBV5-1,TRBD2,CASSLTSGSGYEQYF
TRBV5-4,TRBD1,CASSLAPGQGLFGELFF